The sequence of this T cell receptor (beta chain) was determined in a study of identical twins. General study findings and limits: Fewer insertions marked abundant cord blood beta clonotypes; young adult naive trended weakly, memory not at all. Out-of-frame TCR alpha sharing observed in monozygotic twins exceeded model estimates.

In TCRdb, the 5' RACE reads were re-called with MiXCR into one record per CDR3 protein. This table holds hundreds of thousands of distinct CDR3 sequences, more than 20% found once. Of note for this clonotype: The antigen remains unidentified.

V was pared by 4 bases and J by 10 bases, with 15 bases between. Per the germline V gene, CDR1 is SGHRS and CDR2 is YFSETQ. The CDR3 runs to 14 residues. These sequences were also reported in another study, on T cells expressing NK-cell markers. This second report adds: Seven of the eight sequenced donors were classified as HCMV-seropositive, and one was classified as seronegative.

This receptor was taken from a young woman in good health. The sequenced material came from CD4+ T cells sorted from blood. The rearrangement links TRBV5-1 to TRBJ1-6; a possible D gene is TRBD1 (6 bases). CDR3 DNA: TGCGCCAGCAGCCCCGGGGGCCTAGGGTCACCCCTCCACTTT. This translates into CASSPGGLGSPLHF.